This entry concerns a single T cell receptor beta chain. Its antigen is not identified. The method was immunoSEQ multiplex PCR; TCRdb's version includes in-frame clones alone and lacks a portion of them. The sample shows 440,000 or so clones, about 92% of them seen only once. Specified treatment: some 20 received Ad26.COV2.S at low or high dose, single or two shots; roughly five received placebo; per-sample allocation not given. The samples were gathered on day 63 after the first injection of vaccine or placebo. This entry is derived from a study of Ad26.COV2.S vaccination and SARS-CoV-2 variants. Study observations and caveats: Recipients of vaccine and of placebo showed similar breadth of their non-spike TCR repertoires.

The length of the CDR3 is 18 residues. CDR1 is LNHDA and CDR2 is SQIVND in the germline V gene (reference sequence). V lost 1 base and J lost 0, with 16 bases in between. The chain has TRBV19 and TRBJ1-3; D uncertain. This TCR was recovered from a person between 18 and 65 years old who received the Ad26.COV2.S COVID-19 vaccine or a placebo. The specimen was peripheral blood, collected in a trial of Ad26.COV2.S vaccine versus placebo. The CDR3 reads CASSIGWAGRNSGNTIYF. The CDR3, as DNA: TGTGCCAGTAGTATAGGCTGGGCCGGCAGGAACTCTGGAAACACCATATATTTT.